This T cell receptor (beta chain) was sequenced in a study of cytomegalovirus exposure and HLA in healthy donors (dated by TCRdb to about 2017). About the investigation overall: An earlier analysis of several hundred of the donors reported around 280 Gb of sequence data and roughly 120 million unique TCR beta sequences obtained from about 180 million T cells. The study aimed to test whether signatures of past pathogen exposure could be identified by cataloging public T cell receptors. Besides the first cohort of approximately 710 subjects, a separate validation cohort made up of over a hundred different subjects was used. HLA typing included class I and class II loci at four-digit resolution. In the later analysis, no new phenotypic data were used to find candidate immune exposures; instead, reliance was placed on TCR beta sequences and their occurrence across donors. The study combined high-throughput TCR immunosequencing, statistical association of individual TCRs with disease status, and machine learning to predict cytomegalovirus infection status. Among roughly 400 genotyped donors of the cohort, an average of roughly 230,000 unique TCR beta nucleotide sequences was sequenced per donor, of which about 19% were non-productive. Several DR-DQ haplotypes were treated as single units for association and clustering because of strong linkage in the cohort. An earlier analysis of nearly 600 of the donors applied high-throughput TCR beta sequencing to assess whether each TCR beta V gene segment acted as functional or pseudogenic. Among the roughly 400 genotyped donors, about 85% belonged to the genetic ancestry cluster associated with self-reported Caucasian donors. In a later analysis, previously published TCR beta repertoires from 550 to 750 donors were re-analyzed and high-resolution HLA genotyping was added so that TCR occurrence patterns could be studied. Typing coverage varied by locus: 629-630 donors for A, B, C, DRB1 and DQB1; more than 500 for DQA1; about 570 for DPA1; more than 450 for DPB1. Every discovery cohort repertoire had been produced on one sequencing platform. Using immunosequencing, the study profiled T cell repertoires from 500 to 800 subjects and related those repertoires to cytomegalovirus serostatus. Roughly 320 gigabases of sequencing data and approximately 92 million unique TCR sequences made up an early release that covered around 640 HLA-typed donors. Donor age, sex, ethnicity and CMV serostatus were compiled together with the repertoire data. Genome-wide SNP genotypes for about 65% of the 666 donors were used in a later genetic analysis, which treated that subset as a discovery cohort.

Trimming takes 7 bases from V and 4 bases from J, and the germline ends sit 11 bases apart. The CDR3 contains 12 residues, cysteine and phenylalanine counted. The kept DNA is CDR3 alone, 36 bases in frame from the first base. For CDR1 and CDR2, the germline V gene lists SNHLY and FYNNEI. The cohort consisted of hundreds of healthy bone marrow donors. Cohort members were all nominally healthy when sampled, although unrecorded immune exposures were likely present. The donor was CMV seronegative and was included in the group of a few hundred seronegative cohort members. A peripheral blood sample was provided by each donor, and peripheral blood mononuclear cells were used for TCR beta sequencing. Genomic DNA was extracted from the blood cell samples with the Qiagen DNeasy Blood Extraction Kit. Broader findings and caveats from the paper: Some IMGT-functional V segments, including TRBV6-2 and TRBV6-3, could not be told apart with the 87-base-pair reads, so those segments were excluded. The only immune exposure information available for the cohort was CMV serostatus. The sequencing pipeline was judged likely to have produced a cluster of highly shared sequence variants as a technical artifact. It was suggested by the authors that the approach could potentially be generalized to other disease states and immunological phenotypes. Most CMV-associated TCR beta chains appeared to be HLA-restricted in a later analysis, and the HLA associations seemed to be driven largely by CMV exposure. The cohort was sequenced for TCR beta chains only, and without alpha or paired-chain data the features that could be detected were limited. In a later analysis, some 18,000 TCR beta sequences were associated with specific HLA alleles at a false discovery rate of 0.05. Compared with the approximately 720-donor mean, donors in an Asian-associated ancestry cluster had fewer N-insertions in productive TCRs, according to a later genetic analysis. V-gene and J-gene trimming of TCR beta chains was associated with a missense DCLRE1C variant in a later genetic analysis, and the association was replicated in an independent cohort. A few of the identified cytomegalovirus-associated TCR beta chains were confirmed in vitro to be specific for cytomegalovirus antigens. In a later analysis, HLA-associated TCR beta chains showed more clonal expansion and lower generation probabilities than non-associated chains that were equally common. The classifier was reported to diagnose cytomegalovirus status with high specificity and sensitivity in both the original and validation cohorts. Because HLA typing was unavailable for some donors at each locus, only the typed subset was used in association tests. A further reported finding was that TCR beta sequences accurately predicted the HLA-A and HLA-B alleles for most subjects in the first cohort. Most TCR sequences were seen in very few donors, while some public TCRs were found in many individuals. When HLA alleles, especially DR and DQ, strongly co-occurred, attributing TCR associations to individual alleles was difficult. The earlier analysis of approximately 560 of the donors excluded about 16 rarely observed V segments, including chromosome 9 orphons, because counts were too low. In the study, around 150 TCR beta chains were listed as associated with cytomegalovirus. Roughly uniform sequencing depth across donors was assumed in presence/absence analyses, although this assumption may not hold. Broadly in line with IMGT annotations, most TCR beta V segments showed up in productive rearrangements about 87% or about 30% of the time in an earlier analysis of a few hundred of the donors. In a later analysis, TCR association rates were found to vary across HLA loci, with the most associated TCRs seen for DRB1 alleles and the fewest for HLA-C alleles. Linkage disequilibrium might explain the correlated functional status among segregating V segments, but an unknown experimental factor could not be excluded. In a later analysis, several top co-occurrence clusters were reported to appear linked to parvovirus B19, influenza, CMV and Epstein-Barr virus.

Library construction relied on the immunoSEQ multiplex PCR assay. The multiplex PCR relied on a mix of 60 forward primers for TCR Vbeta segments and 13 reverse primers for TCR Jbeta segments. The CDR3 region of rearranged TCR beta genes was amplified from genomic DNA by a multiplex PCR assay. Amplified TCR beta libraries were sequenced as 87-base-pair reads on the Illumina HiSeq System. As for the authors' bioinformatics: Across the 670 or so repertoires, a later analysis counted some 80 million unique TCR beta chains, 9 million to 14 million of which were shared by at least two donors. Raw reads were error-corrected and collapsed into unique sequences with a nearest-neighbor algorithm that merged closely related sequences to remove PCR and sequencing errors. Alignment of CDR3 sequences to IMGT reference sequences was used to assign V, D and J gene segments. For a sequence to be retained, a match of at least six nucleotides was required to both a V gene segment and a J gene segment. Rearrangements were classified as productive when the CDR3 lacked stop codons and remained in frame with V and J, and all other rearrangements were classified as non-productive. CDR3 was defined according to IMGT convention as the region running from the second conserved V-encoded cysteine to the conserved J-encoded phenylalanine. Sequences without an unambiguous match to a single V gene segment were excluded from the earlier analysis of almost 600 of the donors. In an earlier analysis of roughly 600 of the donors, a V segment was called functional when productive rearrangements were above 56.7%, and segregating when the standard deviation between donors exceeded 5%. A statistical classification framework was developed to diagnose cytomegalovirus status using the catalog of TCR beta chain sequences. In a later analysis, TCR nucleotide sequences were compared against IMGT/GENE-DB human TR gene sequences so that V and J genes could be assigned. The TCRdist pipeline was used in a later analysis to assign CDR3 sequences and most-parsimonious VDJ recombination scenarios. A later analysis defined each TCR beta chain by its CDR3 amino acid sequence plus V-gene family, and excluded reads lacking a unique V-gene family. In a later analysis, approximately 640 highly shared, low-generation-probability nucleotide sequences were removed to address suspected cross-contamination and a sequencing artifact. A later analysis calculated a clonal expansion index for each public chain from normalized within-repertoire ranks of inferred template counts. Generation probabilities in a later analysis came from a VDJ recombination model fitted to out-of-frame rearrangements, and those results were checked against IGoR. In a later analysis, hypergeometric tests were used to score TCR-TCR, TCR-HLA and TCR-CMV co-occurrence, with a repertoire-size bias correction applied to TCR pairs. To estimate false discovery rates, a later analysis permuted the HLA or CMV assignments 20 times. In a later analysis, co-occurring TCRs were grouped using DBSCAN, with TCRdist sequence similarity added in when clustering inside HLA-allele-positive subsets. For co-occurrence clustering, repertoires with fewer than 30,000 or more than 120,000 public chains were excluded, along with several repertoires with anomalous nucleotide sharing. TCRdb re-hosts the immuneACCESS table, in-frame sequences only. Its copies lack some clones; in the studies checked, an unresolved V gene accounts for under half of them, and the cause for the rest is not known. That table gives V, J and clone size, and the DNA gave D and trimming. The sample has 170,000 or so clones on record, approximately 84% of them singletons. The biggest ten clones account for roughly 5.2% of the sample.

About this clone: Its binding antigen is unknown. Per-base qualities were not stored, and no clone one base away is much larger.

This TCR was sampled from a man between 18 and 35 years old in good health and CMV-seronegative. Sequenced material: PBMCs. Recombination linked TRBV2 to TRBJ2-7, with no D gene named confidently. The CDR3 in this case is CASIGSRYEQYF. The bases are TGTGCCAGCATTGGCAGTCGATACGAGCAGTACTTC.